This TCR beta chain originates from a study of blood T cell repertoires in COVID-19. Measured with immunoSEQ multiplex PCR; TCRdb has only the in-frame clones, and not every one. This table has approximately 240,000 clones, approximately 79% appearing once. Germline V gene data show CDR1 as LGHDT and CDR2 as YNNKEL (reference sequence). The CDR3 has 14 residues. Trimming shortened V by 1 base and J by 6 bases, and 12 bases separated the two germline ends. Source material: peripheral blood. The chain employs TRBV3-1 (or the pseudogene TRBV3-2) and TRBJ1-2; D gene uncertain. This clonotype was sampled from a woman aged 35 to 49 with active or convalescent COVID-19. CDR3 region: CASSQAGTRDGYTF. CDR3 sequence (DNA): TGTGCCAGCAGCCAAGCGGGAACAAGAGATGGCTACACCTTC.